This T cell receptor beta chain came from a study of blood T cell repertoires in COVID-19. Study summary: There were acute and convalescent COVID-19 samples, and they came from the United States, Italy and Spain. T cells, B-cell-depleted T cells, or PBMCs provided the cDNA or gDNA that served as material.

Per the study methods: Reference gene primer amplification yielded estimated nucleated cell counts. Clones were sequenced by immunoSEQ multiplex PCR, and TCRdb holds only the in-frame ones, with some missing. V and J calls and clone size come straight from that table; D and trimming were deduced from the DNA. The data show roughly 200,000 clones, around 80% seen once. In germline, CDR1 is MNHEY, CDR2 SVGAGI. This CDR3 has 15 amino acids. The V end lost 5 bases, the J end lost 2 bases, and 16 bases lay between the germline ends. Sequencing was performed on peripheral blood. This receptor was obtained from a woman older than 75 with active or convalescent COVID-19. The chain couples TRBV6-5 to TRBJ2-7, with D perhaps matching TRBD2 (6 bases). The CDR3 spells CASSRDRDLTYEQYF. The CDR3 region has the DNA TGTGCCAGCAGTCGGGACCGGGACTTAACCTACGAGCAGTACTTC.